Presented here are 5 T cell receptor beta chains from one specimen sequenced in a study of T cells in Graves' hyperthyroidism and ophthalmopathy. The CDR3 regions of TCR beta were amplified from RNA transcripts. The study used the HTBI primer set for a first-round RT-PCR of the TCR CDR3. From the multiplex PCR reads, TCRdb called clonotypes with MiXCR, one entry per CDR3 protein. The table has approximately 400,000 distinct CDR3 sequences, about 13% seen once. The sequenced sample was blood. These receptors originate from a man aged 25-45 years with Graves' hyperthyroidism that later progressed to Graves' ophthalmopathy.

This chain links TRBV6-1 with TRBJ2-3, with TRBD2 matching over 8 bases. V shed 5 bases, J shed 4 bases, and the junction held 8 bases outside the gene matches. The CDR3 runs to 15 residues. Germline V gene sequence: CDR1 MNHNS, CDR2 SASEGT. CDR3 sequence: CASSSPGLDPDTQYF. CDR3 in DNA: TGTGCCAGCAGTTCCCCGGGACTAGATCCAGATACGCAGTATTTT.

Only a few counts were recorded for this clonotype. The V and J genes are TRBV10-3 and TRBJ1-2; 8 bases align to TRBD1. V lost 8 bases to trimming and J lost 8 bases; unmatched junction nucleotides: 10. The CDR3 has 13 amino acids. Germline V CDR1 and CDR2: ENHRY, SYGVKD. The CDR3 sequence is CAIGSTGEEGYTF. CDR3 sequence (DNA): TGTGCCATCGGATCGACAGGGGAGGAAGGCTACACCTTC.

This clonotype was counted ten times or more. The chain combines TRBV6-1 with TRBJ2-7; D may be TRBD1 (6 bases). The CDR3 is made up of 18 amino acids. Germline V gene lookup returns CDR1 MNHNS and CDR2 SASEGT. V gave up 3 bases and J gave up 2 bases, with 23 bases separating them. The CDR3 sequence is CASSDSVPGQYYTYEQYF. For the CDR3, the DNA is TGTGCCAGCAGTGACTCAGTTCCCGGACAGTATTATACCTACGAGCAGTACTTC.

There are many counts of this clonotype. CDR3 loop: CASSMRGEKLFF. The CDR3 nucleotides are TGTGCCAGCAGTATGAGGGGGGAAAAACTGTTTTTT. V gene TRBV12-3 or TRBV12-4 combines with J gene TRBJ1-4; the D gene is possibly TRBD1 (6 bases). The CDR3 length is 12 residues. Trimming shortened V by 5 bases and J by 8 bases, and 9 bases separated the two germline ends.

This clonotype was found a few times. This chain links TRBV20-1 with TRBJ2-7; 10 bases line up with TRBD2. V gave up 2 bases and J gave up 4 bases; unmatched junction bases: 14. The CDR3 runs 17 residues. Germline-derived CDR1 and CDR2 are DFQATT and SNEGSKA (reference sequence). DNA of the CDR3: TGCAGTGCTAGACCTGCTAGCGGGGGCTCGTCGGGATACGAGCAGTACTTC. Translation gives CSARPASGGSSGYEQYF.